This TCR beta chain came from a study of shared clonotypes between healthy human individuals. Study background: The donor pool was made up of a couple of women and three men aged 18 to 49. The study, taken as a whole, reports: Investigators expected sequencing depth to affect clonotype sharing among donors.

On this clone: Antigen specificity is unknown.

The J segment lost 5 bases and the V segment lost 1 base, leaving 10 bases of the junction unmatched. The CDR3 is made up of 16 amino acids. Germline V gives CDR1 SEHNR, CDR2 FQNEAQ (reference sequence). Assay execution took place at the deep level. This table comes from immunoSEQ multiplex PCR, and its TCRdb copy is limited to in-frame clones, with some not included. The sample records under 2,500,000 clones, approximately 96% being singletons. This chain uses TRBV7-9 with TRBJ2-7; 8 bases are a match to TRBD1. Source material: naive CD4+ T cells sorted from blood. Subset given: CD45RA+ positively selected. The TCR comes from a man aged 18 to 30 in good health. In DNA form, the CDR3 reads TGTGCCAGCAGCTTAGGACAGGGGATCTCACCCCACGAGCAGTACTTC. Translating it yields CASSLGQGISPHEQYF.